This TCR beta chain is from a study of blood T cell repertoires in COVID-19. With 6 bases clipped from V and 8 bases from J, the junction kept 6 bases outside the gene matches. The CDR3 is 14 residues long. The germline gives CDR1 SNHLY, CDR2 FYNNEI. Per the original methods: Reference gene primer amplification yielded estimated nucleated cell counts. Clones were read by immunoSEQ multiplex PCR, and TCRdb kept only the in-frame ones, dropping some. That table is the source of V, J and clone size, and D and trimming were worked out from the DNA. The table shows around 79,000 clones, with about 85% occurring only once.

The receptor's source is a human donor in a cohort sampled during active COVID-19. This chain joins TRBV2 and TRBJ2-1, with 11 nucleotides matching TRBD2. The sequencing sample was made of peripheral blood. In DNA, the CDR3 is TGTGCCAGCAGGATACTAGCGGGAGTTGATGAGCAGTTCTTC. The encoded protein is CASRILAGVDEQFF. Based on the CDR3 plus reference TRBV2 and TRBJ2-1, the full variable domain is EPEVTQTPSHQVTQMGQEVILRCVPISNHLYFYWYRQILGQKVEFLVSFYNNEISEKSEIFDDQFSVERPDGSNFTLKIRSTKLEDSAMYFCASRILAGVDEQFFGPGTRLTVL.